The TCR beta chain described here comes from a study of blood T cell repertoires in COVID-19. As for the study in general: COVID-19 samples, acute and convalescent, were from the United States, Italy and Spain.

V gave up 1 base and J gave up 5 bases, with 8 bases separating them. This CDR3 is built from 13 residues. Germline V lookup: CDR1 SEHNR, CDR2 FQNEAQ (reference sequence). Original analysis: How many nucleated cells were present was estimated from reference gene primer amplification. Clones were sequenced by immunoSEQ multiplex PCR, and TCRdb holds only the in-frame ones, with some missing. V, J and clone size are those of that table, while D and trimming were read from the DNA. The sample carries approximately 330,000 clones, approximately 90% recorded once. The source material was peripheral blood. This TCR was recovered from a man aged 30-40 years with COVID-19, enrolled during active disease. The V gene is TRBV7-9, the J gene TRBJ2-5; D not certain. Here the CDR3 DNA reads TGTGCCAGCAGCTTAGAAATCCGGGAGACCCAGTACTTC. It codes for CASSLEIRETQYF.